The clone carrying this TCR beta chain was recorded only once. The data derive from a study of blood T cell repertoires in COVID-19. How the authors handled the data: Counts of nucleated cells, estimated from reference gene primer amplification, were obtained. The method was immunoSEQ multiplex PCR; TCRdb's version includes in-frame clones alone and lacks a portion of them. The V and J calls and clone size come from that table; D and trimming were worked out from the DNA. The sample carries about 90,000 clones, around 72% recorded once. Trimming took off 4 bases at V and 3 bases at J, with 13 bases between the two ends. There are 14 residues in the CDR3. CDR1 is SGHKS, CDR2 YYEKEE, per germline (reference sequence).

The V call is TRBV5-5, the J call TRBJ1-2, with D possibly matching TRBD1 (5 bases). Sequenced material: peripheral blood. The sequence derives from an elderly woman with acute or convalescent COVID-19. This CDR3 is CASSPGWGDYGYTF. For the CDR3, the DNA is TGTGCCAGCAGCCCCGGCTGGGGGGACTATGGCTACACCTTC.